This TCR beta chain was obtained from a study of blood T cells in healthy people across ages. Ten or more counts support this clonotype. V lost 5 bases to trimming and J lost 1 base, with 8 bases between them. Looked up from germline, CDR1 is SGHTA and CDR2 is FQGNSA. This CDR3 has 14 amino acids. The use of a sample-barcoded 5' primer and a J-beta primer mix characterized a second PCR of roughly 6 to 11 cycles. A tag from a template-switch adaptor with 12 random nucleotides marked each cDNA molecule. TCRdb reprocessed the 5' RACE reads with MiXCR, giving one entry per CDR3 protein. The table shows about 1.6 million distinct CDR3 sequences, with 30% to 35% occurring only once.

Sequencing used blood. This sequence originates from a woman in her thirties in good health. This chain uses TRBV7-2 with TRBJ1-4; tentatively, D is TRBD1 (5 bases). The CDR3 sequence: CASSPRVTNEKLFF. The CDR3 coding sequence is TGTGCCAGCAGCCCCAGGGTAACTAATGAAAAACTGTTTTTT.